This T cell receptor beta chain was recorded in a study of T cell repertoires in cytomegalovirus infection. The wider study: As its CMV epitopes, the study selected recently identified HLA-C-restricted and well-studied HLA-B-restricted targets. The public TCR beta signatures pointed to both CMV infection and matching HLA type.

V lost 6 bases and J lost 5; bases outside the gene matches: 6. From germline, CDR1 is MNHNS and CDR2 SASEGT. The CDR3 consists of 14 residues. TCRdb independently ran MiXCR on the reads; one entry per CDR3 protein. The data contain hundreds of thousands of distinct CDR3 sequences, approximately 31% of them seen just once; the ten biggest clones take up roughly 12%. General study results and limits: The cumulative frequency of public TCR beta families identified carriers of CMV plus the relevant HLA. In two of eight donors, the top clonotype was HLA-C-restricted CMV-specific.

In its sample, this clonotype was seen once. What it binds is not known. Specimen: cultured CD8+ T cells from PBMCs, collected from culture after CMV antigen stimulation. This sequence originates from a human donor in good health (CMV status not recorded). Some clones in this sample may be carry-over from other donors' samples. The V gene is TRBV6-1, the J gene TRBJ2-1; the match to TRBD1 covers 8 bases. The CDR3 nucleotides are TGTGCCAGCAGGCGACAGGGGCGGAACAATGAGCAGTTCTTC. Its translation: CASRRQGRNNEQFF.